These T cell receptor beta chains were read from a single sample in a study of CD8 T cells in Susac syndrome. TCRdb reprocessed the immunoSEQ multiplex PCR reads via MiXCR and lists one record per CDR3 protein. The sample yields 300,000 to 350,000 distinct CDR3 sequences, under 95% seen once. The sample was CD4+ T cells from PBMCs. Source of these receptors: a human donor with multiple sclerosis. Each CDR3 is given with its conserved first and last residue.

V: TRBV4-3
CDR3: CASSPVGGGGTDTQYF

V: TRBV30
CDR3: CARGGGHTEAFF

V: TRBV20-1
CDR3: CSARGADQETQYF

V: TRBV5-1
CDR3: CASSTSSGGLSYEQYF

V: TRBV11-1
CDR3: CASSLRQDNYNEQFF

V: TRBV5-1
CDR3: CASSLVSGSGNEQFF

V: TRBV4-2
CDR3: CASSQGRAAQPQHF

V: TRBV9
CDR3: CASKPPGQAYEQYF

V: TRBV7-2
CDR3: CASSLASQNTEAFF

V: TRBV12-3/TRBV12-4
CDR3: CASSLGSETQYF

V: TRBV6-1
CDR3: CASRAARDRRSYEQYF

V: TRBV5-1
CDR3: CASATGQPNNEQFF

V: TRBV15
CDR3: CATSQGTGGTYEQYF

V: TRBV20-1
CDR3: CSASRDRGQPQHF

V: TRBV12-5
CDR3: CASAPGTAPSLAKNIQYF

V: TRBV12-3/TRBV12-4
CDR3: CASSSGVSEEKLFF

V: TRBV28
CDR3: CASRTGGAGNTGELFF

V: TRBV7-9
CDR3: CASSLTGTRGEKLFF

V: TRBV4-1
CDR3: CASSQGTQGPRENIQYF

V: TRBV18
CDR3: CASSPGPNSGNTIYF

V: TRBV4-2
CDR3: CASSPTGRSGREYQETQYF

V: TRBV6-1
CDR3: CASSDSGTGAYEQYF

V: TRBV6-6
CDR3: CASSPGQQGANEKLFF

V: TRBV7-2
CDR3: CASSRRAGGGYQETQYF

V: TRBV7-9
CDR3: CASCRAGASYNEQFF

V: TRBV4-1
CDR3: CASSQASRLNTIYF

V: TRBV27
CDR3: CASRKSGRSGEQYF

V: TRBV5-1
CDR3: CASSSPLLGETQYF

V: TRBV20-1
CDR3: CSAQGLAGGSTDTQYF

V: TRBV29-1
CDR3: CSVGDGYNEQFF

V: TRBV6-5
CDR3: CASGRTDTYEQYF

V: TRBV4-3
CDR3: CASSQVLGLNNEQFF

V: TRBV6-5
CDR3: CASSTGGFYEQYF

V: TRBV20-1
CDR3: CSASVRGGRTDTQYF

V: TRBV7-9
CDR3: CASRPPAGAFF

V: TRBV10-3
CDR3: CAISARGQETQYF

V: TRBV7-3
CDR3: CASSLEGANQPQHF

V: TRBV11-2
CDR3: CASSLGIRGETQYF

V: TRBV7-2
CDR3: CASSLSGTQETQYF

V: TRBV4-3
CDR3: CASSHRQAGGYTF

V: TRBV20-1
CDR3: CSARGSGDSQETQYF